This T cell receptor (beta chain) was recovered during a study of T cells after yellow fever vaccination. Using its own MiXCR run on the 5' RACE reads, TCRdb lists one record per CDR3 protein. The sample yields about 340,000 distinct CDR3 sequences, approximately 12% seen once. The CDR3 runs 14 residues. Trimming took 6 bases from V and 5 from J, leaving 17 bases between them. Germline V lookup: CDR1 SGDLS, CDR2 YYNGEE. Study findings and constraints: The bulk population could contribute abundant contaminating clonotypes to FACS-sorted repertoires. Overlap between CD4 and CD8 compartments was detected for a small share of clonotypes.

There are a few counts of this clonotype. What it binds is unknown. V is TRBV9 and J is TRBJ1-2; D is unresolved. The sequence came from a man younger than 35 who received the YFV17D yellow fever vaccine. Sequenced here: CD4+ T cells sorted from PBMCs, sampled 15 days after the yellow fever booster vaccination. CDR3 DNA sequence: TGTGCCAGCAAGCAGACGGGTACACTTTATGGCTACACCTTC. Encoded protein: CASKQTGTLYGYTF.